What follows are 12 T cell receptor beta chains derived from one specimen sequenced in a study of T cells in women clearing cervical HPV infection. TCRdb keeps only in-frame clones here, not all; method: immunoSEQ multiplex PCR. This sample's table reports some 31,000 clones. Sequencing input: blood buffy coat. The receptor set was obtained from a woman aged 18 to 75 with a cervical HPV16 infection that either progressed to CIN3+ or cleared (not recorded which).

As to this clone: The CDR3 end is not reached by the read, which stops 3 residues before it; the germline J gene fills it in. This chain connects TRBV7-9 to TRBJ2-1, with TRBD2 matching 11 bases. The CDR3 totals 15 residues. V was pared by 5 bases and J by 4 bases, with 4 bases of the junction left unmatched. CDR1 is SEHNR, CDR2 FQNEAQ, per germline (reference sequence). The CDR3 bases that were read are TGTGCCAGCAGCCTCGGGACTAGCGGTTACAATGAG. Its translation is CASSLGTSGYNE. The full CDR3 protein reads CASSLGTSGYNEQFF.

Concerning this clone: The read stops 3 residues short of the end of the CDR3; the missing end is completed from the germline J gene. This rearrangement joins TRBV4-1 to TRBJ2-2, with 8 bases fitting TRBD2. V lost 3 bases to trimming and J lost 7 bases; unmatched junction nucleotides: 4. This CDR3 has 14 residues. Germline CDR1 MGHRA, CDR2 YSYEKL. CDR3 protein: CASSQIGGGGELFF. CDR3 DNA (partial): TGCGCCAGCAGCCAGATCGGGGGGGGCGGGGAG.

The covered CDR3 bases are TGCAGTGCTAGAGTTTCCAGCGGGGTCCTATACAATGAG. Translating it yields CSARVSSGVLYNE. The full CDR3 protein reads CSARVSSGVLYNEQFF. The genes are TRBV20-1 and TRBJ2-1; 7 nucleotides match TRBD2. Read data end 3 residues before the CDR3 end; the end is taken from the germline J gene. The V and J ends lost 1 base and 4 bases, in that order; junction bases with no gene match: 10. CDR1 is DFQATT and CDR2 is SNEGSKA in the germline V gene (reference sequence). This CDR3 has 16 residues.

Concerning this clone: Read coverage stops 3 residues before the CDR3 terminus; the germline J gene supplies the remainder. The rearrangement joins TRBV7-9 to TRBJ1-6; 7 nucleotides agree with TRBD1. After removal of 5 bases from V and 8 bases from J, the junction contained 9 bases not matched to a gene. CDR1 SEHNR and CDR2 FQNEAQ come from the germline V gene (reference sequence). CDR3 length: 15 residues. The sequenced part of the CDR3 DNA is TGTGCCAGCAGCCCCACACAGGGGACGGATTCACCC. As protein: CASSPTQGTDSP. The whole CDR3 region reads CASSPTQGTDSPLHF.

Worth noting for this clone: The CDR3 extends 3 residues past the end of the read, so its final part is completed from the germline J gene. The sample has other DNA sequences that encode this CDR3 too. J is TRBJ1-4 and V is TRBV7-9, with D hard to call. Germline CDR1 SEHNR, CDR2 FQNEAQ (reference sequence). Deletions cut 1 base from V and 4 bases from J, with 7 bases between. This CDR3 comprises 14 residues. This chain's CDR3 is CASSLGHVNEKLFF. CDR3 DNA (partial): TGTGCCAGCAGCTTAGGGCACGTTAATGAAAAA. The full variable domain, completed using reference TRBV7-9 and TRBJ1-4, is DTGVSQNPRHKITKRGQNVTFRCDPISEHNRLYWYRQTLGQGPEFLTYFQNEAQLEKSRLLSDRFSAERPKGSFSTLEIQRTEQGDSAMYLCASSLGHVNEKLFFGSGTQLSVL.

As regards this clone: Read data end 3 residues before the CDR3 end; the end is taken from the germline J gene. The chain links TRBV2 to TRBJ2-7; 11 bases are a match to TRBD2. Germline CDR1 is SNHLY and CDR2 is FYNNEI. The CDR3 spans 15 residues. The J segment lost 2 bases and the V segment lost 3 bases, leaving 3 bases of the junction unmatched. Here the CDR3 reads CASSEFSGGAYEQYF. Partial CDR3 DNA: TGTGCCAGCAGTGAGTTTAGCGGGGGGGCCTACGAG.

On this clone: The read falls 3 residues short of the CDR3 end, and the missing part is taken from the germline J gene. The chain uses TRBV2 and TRBJ2-1; 7 bases are a match to TRBD2. The CDR3 has 14 amino acids. Germline V gene data show CDR1 as SNHLY and CDR2 as FYNNEI. The junction had 9 bases not matched to a gene; V was cut back by 4 bases and J by 9 bases. The chain's CDR3 is CASSVRLAEGEQFF. Incomplete CDR3 DNA: TGTGCCAGCAGTGTACGACTAGCCGAGGGTGAG.

On this clone itself: The read is 3 residues too short to cover the CDR3 end, so that end is filled in from the germline J gene. The chain recombines TRBV30 with TRBJ1-2, with 7 bases fitting TRBD1. Germline-derived CDR1 and CDR2 are GTSNPN and SVGIG (reference sequence). The CDR3 spans 15 residues. CDR3 sequence reads: CAWSPMHRDSKKYTF. The part of the CDR3 DNA that was read is TGTGCCTGGAGTCCTATGCACCGGGACAGCAAAAAA.

A word on this clone: The CDR3 end lies 3 residues beyond the end of the read and is filled in from the germline J gene. The gene calls are TRBV7-9 and TRBJ2-7; possibly TRBD1 for D (6 bases). Trimming stripped 1 base from V and 2 bases from J, with 9 bases between. This CDR3 spans 14 amino acids. Germline V gene sequence: CDR1 SEHNR, CDR2 FQNEAQ (reference sequence). The CDR3 DNA, read in part, is TGTGCCAGCAGCTTAGGGACAGCCCCCTACGAG. Protein product: CASSLGTAPYE. The complete CDR3 sequence is CASSLGTAPYEQYF.

Points on this clone: Read data end 3 residues before the CDR3 end; the end is taken from the germline J gene. This sequence joins TRBV30 and TRBJ2-3; D possibly corresponds to TRBD2 (5 bases). This CDR3 contains 15 residues. Germline V gives CDR1 GTSNPN, CDR2 SVGIG (reference sequence). The V and J ends lost 2 bases and 0 bases respectively, with 12 bases between them. Partial CDR3 DNA: TGTGCCTGGAGTAACGGCGGGCTTAGCACAGATACG. This translates into CAWSNGGLSTDT. In full, the CDR3 is CAWSNGGLSTDTQYF.

For this clone: The read gets to within 3 residues of the CDR3 end, and the germline J gene fills in the rest. The chain links TRBV20-1 to TRBJ1-6; D remains unclear. CDR3 length equals 13 residues. The V end was cut by 3 bases, the J end by 9 bases, with 12 bases between. CDR1 and CDR2 (germline): DFQATT, SNEGSKA (reference sequence). The covered CDR3 bases are TGCAGTGCTAGCCGGGTTTCGGGTTCACCC. Translating gives CSASRVSGSP. The CDR3 reads in full as CSASRVSGSPLHF.

With regard to this clone: The missing CDR3 end, 3 residues past where the read stops, is filled in from the germline J gene. The genes are TRBV18 and TRBJ1-6, with D maybe TRBD1 (6 bases). The CDR3 has 14 residues. CDR1 is KGHSH, CDR2 LQKENI, per germline. The ends were cut back, 5 bases at V and 5 bases at J, with 10 bases in the middle. CDR3 protein: CASSGRTDNSPLHF. The sequenced part of the CDR3 DNA is TGTGCCAGCTCAGGGAGGACAGATAATTCACCC.